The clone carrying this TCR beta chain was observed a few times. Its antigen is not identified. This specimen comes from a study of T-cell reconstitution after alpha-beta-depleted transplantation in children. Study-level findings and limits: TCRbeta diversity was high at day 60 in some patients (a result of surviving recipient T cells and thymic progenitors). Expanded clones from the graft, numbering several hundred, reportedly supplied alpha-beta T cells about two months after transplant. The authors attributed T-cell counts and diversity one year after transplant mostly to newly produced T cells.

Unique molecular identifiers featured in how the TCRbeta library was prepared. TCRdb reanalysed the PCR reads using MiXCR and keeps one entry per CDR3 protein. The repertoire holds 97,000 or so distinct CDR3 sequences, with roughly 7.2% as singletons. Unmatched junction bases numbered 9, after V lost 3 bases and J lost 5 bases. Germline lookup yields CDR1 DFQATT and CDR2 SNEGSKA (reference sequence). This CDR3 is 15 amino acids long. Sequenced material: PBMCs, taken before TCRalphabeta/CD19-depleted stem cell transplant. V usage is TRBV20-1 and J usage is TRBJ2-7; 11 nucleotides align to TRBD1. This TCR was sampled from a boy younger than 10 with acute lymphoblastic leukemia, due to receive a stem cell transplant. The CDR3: CSASFRDRGVHEQYF. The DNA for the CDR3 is TGCAGTGCTAGCTTCCGGGACAGGGGGGTCCACGAGCAGTACTTC.